This T cell receptor beta chain was sequenced in a study of beta chain features in type 1 diabetes. TCRB transcripts that were expressed got sequenced, as all of the isolated RNA had been reverse transcribed. Data came from immunoSEQ multiplex PCR; TCRdb stores just in-frame clones and leaves some out. The table lists about 740,000 clones, roughly 13% of them singletons. This clone was found a few times. The antigen is undetermined. Using CD45RO/CCR7/CD25/CD127/CD95/CD27, CD4+ naive, central memory, regulatory and stem cell-like memory cells were sorted. Trimming left V 1 base short and J 5 bases short, with 10 bases between. This CDR3 region has 14 residues. CDR1 is SGHRS, CDR2 YFSETQ, per germline. Study-wide points: Since sequencing was performed on cDNA, cells with high TCR expression could be over-represented. Shorter TCRB CDR3s, moderately but significantly so, were found in Type 1 diabetes patients in all four CD4+ subsets.

This TCR came from a man younger than 35 with type 1 diabetes. The chain links TRBV5-1 to TRBJ1-5; D gene unclear. The specimen was naive CD4+ T cells from blood. CDR3 loop: CASSLTGSDQPQHF. The CDR3 region has the DNA TGCGCCAGCAGCTTGACGGGGAGCGATCAGCCCCAGCATTTT.